This T cell receptor beta chain appears in the sequencing data of a study of T cells in Graves' hyperthyroidism and ophthalmopathy. Amplified TCR beta CDR3 regions derived from RNA transcripts. The TCR CDR3 was amplified in a first-round RT-PCR using the HTBI primer set. TCRdb re-analysed the multiplex PCR reads in MiXCR, keeping a single row per CDR3 protein. The data hold nearly 750,000 distinct CDR3 sequences, with just over 35% observed a single time. The germline gives CDR1 MNHEY, CDR2 SMNVEV (reference sequence). The V end lost 4 bases, the J end lost 4 bases, and 10 bases lay between the germline ends. This CDR3 has 13 amino acids.

This receptor was obtained from a woman aged 40 to 49 with Graves' hyperthyroidism. Sequencing was carried out using blood. The V gene is TRBV27, the J gene TRBJ1-1; D is unclear. This CDR3 is CASSSRWATEAFF. The CDR3, as DNA: TGTGCCAGCAGTTCTCGTTGGGCCACTGAAGCTTTCTTT.